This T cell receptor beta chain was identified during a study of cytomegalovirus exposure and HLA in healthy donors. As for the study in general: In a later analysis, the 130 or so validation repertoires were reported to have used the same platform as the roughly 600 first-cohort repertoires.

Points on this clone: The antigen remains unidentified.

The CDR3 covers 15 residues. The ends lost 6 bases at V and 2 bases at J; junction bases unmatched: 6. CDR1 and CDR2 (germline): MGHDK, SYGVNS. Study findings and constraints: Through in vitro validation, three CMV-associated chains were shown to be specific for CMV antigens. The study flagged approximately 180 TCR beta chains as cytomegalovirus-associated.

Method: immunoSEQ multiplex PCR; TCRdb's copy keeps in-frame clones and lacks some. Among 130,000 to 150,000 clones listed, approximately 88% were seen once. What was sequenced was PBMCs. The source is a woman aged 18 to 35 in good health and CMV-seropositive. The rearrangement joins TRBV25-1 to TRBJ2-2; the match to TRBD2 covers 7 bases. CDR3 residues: CASRDTSVNTGELFF. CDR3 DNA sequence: TGTGCCAGCAGGGACACTAGCGTAAACACCGGGGAGCTGTTTTTT.